This TCR beta chain was found in a study of blood T cell dynamics during melanoma immunotherapy. Time point: pre-treatment baseline. Blood was drawn before treatment and at week 3 after checkpoint blockade. Trimming took off 3 bases at V and 8 bases at J, with 8 bases between the two ends. The CDR3 consists of 13 residues. CDR1 is WNHNN and CDR2 is SYGVQD in the germline V gene (reference sequence). Each bulk PBMC sample had approximately 400 ng DNA loaded. Profiled with immunoSEQ multiplex PCR; TCRdb holds only in-frame clones, not every one. This repertoire shows 13,000 or so clones, nearly 90% found once; its top ten account for 3% to 4%.

The chain combines TRBV10-1 with TRBJ1-6; unclear D gene. The sequence was collected from a human donor with melanoma. Sequencing was performed on blood, taken from a patient treated with checkpoint blockade. CDR3 amino acids: CASSERVDSPLHF. The CDR3 coding sequence is TGCGCCAGCAGTGAAAGGGTAGATTCACCCCTCCACTTT.